These 22 T cell receptor beta chains originate from one sample sequenced in a study of shared clonotypes between healthy human individuals. Method: immunoSEQ multiplex PCR; TCRdb's copy keeps in-frame clones and lacks some. This sample has 400,000 to 600,000 clones, with approximately 95% found just once. Material for sequencing was naive CD4+ T cells sorted from blood. Subset reported: CD45RA+ positively selected. The source of these receptors is a woman in her thirties in good health.

The chain combines TRBV5-1 with TRBJ1-1, with TRBD1 as a possible D gene (5 bases). Trimming shortened V by 4 bases and J by 8 bases, and 18 bases separated the two germline ends. The CDR3 extends over 14 amino acids. Germline lookup yields CDR1 SGHRS and CDR2 YFSETQ. CDR3 residues: CASSPGGGEGEAFF. The CDR3, as DNA: TGCGCCAGCAGCCCTGGGGGGGGAGAAGGCGAAGCTTTCTTT.

CDR3 in DNA: TGTGCCAGCAGCGCCCGCCCAGAGGAAAAACTGTTTTTT. Its protein product is CASSARPEEKLFF. The gene calls are TRBV2 and TRBJ1-4, with D unresolved. V lost 6 bases and J lost 8, with 13 bases in between. Germline lookup yields CDR1 SNHLY and CDR2 FYNNEI. The CDR3 has 13 residues.

V and J are TRBV2 and TRBJ2-7, with 7 bases identical to TRBD2. Germline CDR1 SNHLY, CDR2 FYNNEI. There are 12 residues in the CDR3. Trimming took 3 bases from V and 7 from J; bases not matched to a gene: 3. The CDR3 DNA follows: TGTGCCAGCAGTGACCTGGGGGGGGAGCAGTACTTC. This translates into CASSDLGGEQYF.

The chain uses TRBV19 and TRBJ2-5; 8 bases match TRBD2. The J call is doubtful: the DNA matches TRBJ2-7 better. Germline-derived CDR1 and CDR2 are LNHDA and SQIVND (reference sequence). The CDR3 has 14 residues. The CDR3 nucleotides read TGTGCCAGTAGTATACCGGGGGGGAGTGGCGAGCAGTACTTC. Translation gives CASSIPGGSGEQYF.

The chain has TRBV6-1 and TRBJ2-1; D unclear. CDR1 MNHNS and CDR2 SASEGT come from the germline V gene. V was cut by 6 bases and J by 6 bases, with 18 bases left in between. CDR3 length equals 15 residues. Here the CDR3 DNA reads TGTGCCAGCAGGGAAACCGGGCATCTGAGCAATGAGCAGTTCTTC. It translates to CASRETGHLSNEQFF.

The V gene is TRBV28, the J gene TRBJ2-5, with unresolved D. TRBJ2-7 explains the end of the DNA better; the J call may be wrong. Germline V gene data show CDR1 as MDHEN and CDR2 as SYDVKM. The length of the CDR3 is 15 residues. CDR3 sequence (DNA): TGTGCCAGCAGTTTACTGAGATTATCTTCCTACGAGCAGTACTTC. Amino acid sequence: CASSLLRLSSYEQYF.

The chain uses TRBV19 and TRBJ2-6; D gene unclear. CDR1 is LNHDA, CDR2 SQIVND, per germline (reference sequence). There are 16 residues in the CDR3. V was trimmed by 3 bases and J by 2 bases, leaving 11 bases between them. The DNA for the CDR3 is TGTGCCAGTAGTATCGTCAGGCAGGCTGGGGCCAACGTCCTGACTTTC. Translation gives CASSIVRQAGANVLTF.

The chain has TRBV28 and TRBJ1-1, with 10 nucleotides matching TRBD1. V dropped 5 bases and J dropped 10; count of bases not matched to a gene: 10. The germline V gene has CDR1 MDHEN and CDR2 SYDVKM. This CDR3 is built from 14 residues. The CDR3 DNA reads as TGTGCCAGCAGTCCATACCGGGACAGGGGAGTAGCTTTCTTT. Protein product: CASSPYRDRGVAFF.

The V and J genes are TRBV29-1 and TRBJ2-7; D may be TRBD2 (6 bases). CDR1 and CDR2 (germline): SQVTM, ANQGSEA. Trimming took off 4 bases at V and 2 bases at J, with 15 bases between the two ends. CDR3 length: 14 amino acids. CDR3 sequence (DNA): TGCAGCGTTGGTGGTTCTAGCGTTGCCTACGAGCAGTACTTC. This encodes CSVGGSSVAYEQYF.

V and J are TRBV10-3 and TRBJ2-1; 12 bases align to TRBD2. Germline lookup yields CDR1 ENHRY and CDR2 SYGVKD. The CDR3 covers 15 residues. With V trimmed by 3 bases and J by 7 bases, 4 bases remained unmatched. CDR3 bases: TGTGCCATCAGTGACGGACTAGCGGGAACGAATGAGCAGTTCTTC. It yields the protein CAISDGLAGTNEQFF.

The chain combines TRBV2 with TRBJ2-1, with TRBD2 matching over 14 bases. V shed 7 bases, J shed 3 bases, and the junction held 8 bases outside the gene matches. Germline CDR1 reads SNHLY; CDR2 reads FYNNEI. CDR3 size: 17 residues. The CDR3 region is CASTLGLAGVNYNEQFF. CDR3 nucleotides: TGTGCCAGCACCCTGGGACTAGCGGGAGTAAACTACAATGAGCAGTTCTTC. The full variable domain, rest sourced from reference TRBV2 and TRBJ2-1, is EPEVTQTPSHQVTQMGQEVILRCVPISNHLYFYWYRQILGQKVEFLVSFYNNEISEKSEIFDDQFSVERPDGSNFTLKIRSTKLEDSAMYFCASTLGLAGVNYNEQFFGPGTRLTVL.

Comments on this clone: One end of the junction fails to match germline, which may point to a read error. The V gene is TRBV27, the J gene TRBJ2-7, with D unclear. The CDR3 length is 13 residues. Germline V gives CDR1 MNHEY, CDR2 SMNVEV (reference sequence). In DNA form, the CDR3 reads TGTGCCAGCTCCTCCGGGCTACTCCACGAGCGGTACTTC. This encodes CASSSGLLHERYF.

The genes are TRBV5-1 and TRBJ2-7; 12 bases fit TRBD2. The V segment lost 1 base and the J segment 4 bases; nucleotides outside the gene matches: 6. This CDR3 is built from 16 residues. Germline V gives CDR1 SGHRS, CDR2 YFSETQ. CDR3 coding DNA: TGCGCCAGCAGCTTGTCTCTAGCGGGAGGGCCGTACGAGCAGTACTTC. This gives the protein CASSLSLAGGPYEQYF.

The chain recombines TRBV18 with TRBJ1-1; D is ambiguous. CDR3 length equals 13 residues. V lost 5 bases and J lost 4, with 11 bases in between. Germline V gene data show CDR1 as KGHSH and CDR2 as LQKENI. This CDR3 is CASSLRGLTEAFF. The CDR3, as DNA: TGTGCCAGCTCATTGCGTGGCCTCACTGAAGCTTTCTTT.

This clone was detected once. The J gene is TRBJ2-7, the V gene TRBV30; 13 nucleotides match TRBD2. CDR1 is GTSNPN and CDR2 is SVGIG in the germline V gene (reference sequence). CDR3 length: 21 amino acids. V lost 2 bases to trimming and J lost 0 bases; unmatched junction nucleotides: 19. The CDR3 here is CAWSSVRTSGSFLQSSYEQYF. CDR3 DNA sequence: TGTGCCTGGAGTTCGGTTCGGACTAGCGGGAGCTTCCTACAGAGCTCCTACGAGCAGTACTTC.

CDR3 nucleotide sequence: TGCGCCAGCAGCACCTGGACAGGGATGAACACTGAAGCTTTCTTT. Protein sequence: CASSTWTGMNTEAFF. The genes are TRBV5-1 and TRBJ1-1, with 8 bases fitting TRBD1. CDR3 size: 15 residues. Per germline, CDR1 SGHRS and CDR2 YFSETQ. V lost 4 bases, J lost 0 bases, and 5 bases stayed unmatched.

The J gene is TRBJ2-1, the V gene TRBV5-6, with D unresolved. The ends were cut back, 4 bases at V and 4 bases at J, with 3 bases in the middle. There are 11 residues in the CDR3. In germline, CDR1 is SGHDT, CDR2 YYEEEE. CDR3 sequence reads: CASSTYNEQFF. CDR3 in DNA: TGTGCCAGCAGCACGTACAATGAGCAGTTCTTC.

J is TRBJ2-7 and V is TRBV18; D is unresolved. Trimming cost V 2 bases and J 2 bases, with 13 bases left between them. The CDR3 has 15 amino acids. The germline CDR1 and CDR2 sequences are KGHSH and LQKENI. The CDR3 coding sequence is TGTGCCAGCTCACCAATTCGGGCGGAAACCTACGAGCAGTACTTC. It yields the protein CASSPIRAETYEQYF.

In its sample, this clone was seen once. The chain employs TRBV28 and TRBJ2-5; D may be TRBD2 (6 bases). The CDR3 consists of 17 residues. Germline V CDR1 and CDR2: MDHEN, SYDVKM. V was shortened by 2 bases and J by 7 bases, with 23 bases between the two germline ends. This CDR3 is CASSLLLGSTRGMTQYF. In nucleotides, the CDR3 is TGTGCCAGCAGTTTACTTCTTGGGTCGACTAGGGGCATGACCCAGTACTTC.

The V call is TRBV28, the J call TRBJ1-1; D unclear. The V end lost 5 bases, the J end lost 3 bases, and 10 bases lay between the germline ends. CDR3 length: 13 amino acids. The V gene's germline CDR1 is MDHEN and CDR2 SYDVKM. The CDR3 is CASSRQLYTEAFF. For the CDR3, the DNA is TGTGCCAGCAGTCGCCAGTTGTACACTGAAGCTTTCTTT.

The rearrangement links TRBV28 to TRBJ1-2; possible D gene TRBD1, 6 bases. Germline-derived CDR1 and CDR2 are MDHEN and SYDVKM. The ends were cut back, 8 bases at V and 1 base at J, with 14 bases in the middle. The CDR3 spans 14 residues. CDR3 sequence: CASGLDSDNYGYTF. DNA of the CDR3: TGTGCCAGCGGGTTGGACAGCGATAACTATGGCTACACCTTC.

The chain is built from TRBV19 and TRBJ1-3; D uncertain. This CDR3 has 15 amino acids. In germline, CDR1 is LNHDA, CDR2 SQIVND (reference sequence). Trimming cost V 3 bases and J 0 bases, with 9 bases left between them. The DNA for the CDR3 is TGTGCCAGTAGTATGGACGGCATCTCTGGAAACACCATATATTTT. Its protein is CASSMDGISGNTIYF.